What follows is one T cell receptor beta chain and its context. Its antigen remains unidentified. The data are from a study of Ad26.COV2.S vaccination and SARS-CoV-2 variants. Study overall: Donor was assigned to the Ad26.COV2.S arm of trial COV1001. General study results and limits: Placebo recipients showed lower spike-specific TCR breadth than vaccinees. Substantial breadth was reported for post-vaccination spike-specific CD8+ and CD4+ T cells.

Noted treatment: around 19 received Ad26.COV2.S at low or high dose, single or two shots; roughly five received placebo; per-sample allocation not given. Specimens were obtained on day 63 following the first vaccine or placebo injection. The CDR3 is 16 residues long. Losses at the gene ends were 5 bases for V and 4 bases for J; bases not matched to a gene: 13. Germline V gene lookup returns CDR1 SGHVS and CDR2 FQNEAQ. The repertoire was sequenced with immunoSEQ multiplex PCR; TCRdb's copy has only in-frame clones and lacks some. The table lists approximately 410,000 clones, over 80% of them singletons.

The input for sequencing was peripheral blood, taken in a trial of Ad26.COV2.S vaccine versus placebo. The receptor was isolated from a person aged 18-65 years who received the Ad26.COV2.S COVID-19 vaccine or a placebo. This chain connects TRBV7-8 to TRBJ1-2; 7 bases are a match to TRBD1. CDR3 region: CASSRDSPGAGYGYTF. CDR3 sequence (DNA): TGTGCCAGCAGCCGGGACAGCCCCGGGGCCGGCTATGGCTACACCTTC.